These 22 T cell receptor beta chains share one sample of origin, sequenced in a study of Graves' ophthalmopathy and Graves' hyperthyroidism. RNA transcripts yielded amplified TCR beta CDR3 regions. Amplification began with first-round RT-PCR using HTBI primers, then second-round multiplex PCR was performed. MiXCR, applied by TCRdb to the multiplex PCR reads, yields one record per CDR3 protein. This table has fewer than 650,000 distinct CDR3 sequences, 22% appearing once. The sequenced material came from peripheral blood. The receptors come from a woman under 30 with stable Graves' hyperthyroidism. Some clones in this sample may be carry-over from other donors' samples.

This clonotype was seen more than once but under ten times. The chain is built from TRBV6-1 and TRBJ2-2, with 8 positions matching TRBD1. Germline V gene sequence: CDR1 MNHNS, CDR2 SASEGT. J was trimmed by 0 bases and V by 8 bases; bases with no gene match: 5. The CDR3 sequence is 15 residues long. Here the CDR3 DNA reads TGTGCCAGCCTCCTGGGACAGGCGAACACCGGGGAGCTGTTTTTT. Translating it yields CASLLGQANTGELFF.

This clonotype was observed at least ten times. In nucleotides, the CDR3 is TGTGCCAGCAGTTTTTGGCGAGATCACCAAGAGACCCAGTACTTC. It is translated as CASSFWRDHQETQYF. The chain joins TRBV12-3 or TRBV12-4 to TRBJ2-5; D gene ambiguous. Trimming took 3 bases from V and 0 from J, leaving 11 bases between them. This CDR3 is built from 15 residues.

The chain recombines TRBV7-9 with TRBJ2-7; D is unresolved. The CDR3 runs 15 residues. Germline V gene lookup returns CDR1 SEHNR and CDR2 FQNEAQ (reference sequence). Trimming cost V 2 bases and J 0 bases, with 11 bases left between them. CDR3 nucleotide sequence: TGTGCCAGCAGCTTAACGGGCGAGCGCTCCTACGAGCAGTACTTC. This sequence encodes CASSLTGERSYEQYF.

Ten or more counts support this clonotype. J is TRBJ2-5 and V is TRBV3-1; D not resolved. CDR1 is LGHDT and CDR2 is YNNKEL in the germline V gene (reference sequence). The V and J ends lost 0 bases and 4 bases respectively, with 9 bases between them. The CDR3 consists of 14 residues. For the CDR3, the DNA is TGTGCCAGCAGCCAAGATTGGTCGTCAGAGACCCAGTACTTC. This gives the protein CASSQDWSSETQYF.

This clonotype was seen only a few times. The V call is TRBV12-3 or TRBV12-4, the J call TRBJ1-3; no clear D gene. Trimming took 6 bases from V and 0 from J, leaving 6 bases between them. There are 13 residues in the CDR3. The CDR3 loop is CASSRTSGNTIYF. DNA of the CDR3: TGTGCCAGCAGCCGGACCTCTGGAAACACCATATATTTT.

V gene TRBV2 combines with J gene TRBJ1-5, with D unclear. The CDR3 consists of 14 residues. Trimming removed 8 bases at V and 2 bases at J, with 13 bases between. CDR1 is SNHLY and CDR2 is FYNNEI in the germline V gene. CDR3 nucleotides: TGTGCCAGCGCGAGTCGGGTTGGCAATCAGCCCCAGCATTTT. Its protein product is CASASRVGNQPQHF. Variable domain in full (rest from reference TRBV2 and TRBJ1-5): EPEVTQTPSHQVTQMGQEVILRCVPISNHLYFYWYRQILGQKVEFLVSFYNNEISEKSEIFDDQFSVERPDGSNFTLKIRSTKLEDSAMYFCASASRVGNQPQHFGDGTRLSIL.

Many counts were recorded for this clonotype. This chain connects TRBV3-1 to TRBJ2-7; D may be TRBD1 (6 bases). V shed 0 bases and J shed 3 bases, with 12 bases lying between them. The CDR3 has 15 amino acids. Looked up from germline, CDR1 is LGHDT and CDR2 is YNNKEL (reference sequence). CDR3 residues: CASSQDTAGVYEQYF. The CDR3, as DNA: TGTGCCAGCAGCCAAGATACGGCAGGGGTCTACGAGCAGTACTTC.

This clonotype was counted ten times or more. The genes are TRBV27 and TRBJ1-6, with D perhaps matching TRBD1 (6 bases). V was shortened by 2 bases and J by 6 bases, with 8 bases between the two germline ends. The CDR3 is 14 amino acids. The germline gives CDR1 MNHEY, CDR2 SMNVEV (reference sequence). CDR3 bases: TGTGCCAGCAGTTTAACAGGGCGTAATTCACCCCTCCACTTT. This encodes CASSLTGRNSPLHF.

With regard to this clonotype: With a much larger clone just one base away, this may be a read error. The chain carries TRBV20-1 and TRBJ2-7; D might be TRBD1 or TRBD2, each matching 5 bases. Germline V gene data show CDR1 as DFQATT and CDR2 as SNEGSKA (reference sequence). This CDR3 has 14 residues. CDR3 sequence reads: CSAREGVTNYGQYF. DNA for the CDR3: TGCAGTGCTAGAGAGGGGGTGACGAACTACGGGCAGTACTTC.

The V and J genes are TRBV27 and TRBJ1-2, with TRBD1 identical over 7 bases. The J segment lost 4 bases and the V segment lost 5 bases, leaving 10 bases of the junction unmatched. The CDR3 has 15 residues. Germline CDR1 MNHEY, CDR2 SMNVEV (reference sequence). The CDR3 DNA sequence: TGTGCCAGCAGTCTTCGTGGAGGGGGCTCCTATGGCTACACCTTC. Protein: CASSLRGGGSYGYTF.

This clonotype was detected ten times or more. V gene TRBV10-2 combines with J gene TRBJ2-2; 8 bases agree with TRBD1. The CDR3 length is 15 residues. The V gene's germline CDR1 is WSHSY and CDR2 SAAADI. V lost 6 bases, J lost 4 bases, and 7 bases stayed unmatched. The chain's CDR3 is CASRLGQGLTGELFF. CDR3 sequence (DNA): TGCGCCAGCAGGCTCGGACAGGGCCTCACCGGGGAGCTGTTTTTT.

This chain joins TRBV6-1 and TRBJ1-2, with TRBD1 identical over 7 bases. CDR3 size: 16 residues. Germline loops: CDR1 MNHNS, CDR2 SASEGT. V dropped 7 bases and J dropped 3; count of bases not matched to a gene: 14. The chain's CDR3 is CASTPNIGQADYGYTF. Written as DNA, the CDR3 is TGTGCCAGCACCCCCAACATAGGACAGGCCGACTATGGCTACACCTTC.

This clonotype was counted ten times or more. The chain employs TRBV19 and TRBJ1-1, with 7 positions matching TRBD1. Trimming at V came to 4 bases and at J to 1 base, leaving 6 bases not matched to a gene. This CDR3 has 15 residues. The germline V gene encodes CDR1 LNHDA and CDR2 SQIVND (reference sequence). In nucleotides, the CDR3 is TGTGCCAGTAGTACCACGGGACAGCAGAACACTGAAGCTTTCTTT. This encodes CASSTTGQQNTEAFF.

This clonotype showed up many times. The chain uses TRBV10-3 and TRBJ1-5; no clear D gene. The CDR3 has 14 amino acids. Germline CDR1 and CDR2: ENHRY and SYGVKD. Trimming left V 10 bases short and J 5 bases short, with 18 bases between. CDR3 protein: CATRGGVGDQPQHF. The DNA for the CDR3 is TGTGCCACGCGAGGTGGGGTTGGGGATCAGCCCCAGCATTTT.

In this sample, this clonotype turned up many times. J is TRBJ2-6 and V is TRBV12-5; the D is unclear. Germline-derived CDR1 and CDR2 are LGHNT and FRNRAP. Trimming shortened V by 5 bases and J by 0 bases, and 8 bases separated the two germline ends. This CDR3 is built from 15 residues. CDR3 in DNA: TGTGCTAGTGGTCCCTCGGGCTCTGGGGCCAACGTCCTGACTTTC. This gives the protein CASGPSGSGANVLTF.

Many counts were recorded for this clonotype. The chain recombines TRBV24-1 with TRBJ2-3; 7 bases align to TRBD1. V trimming: 1 base; J trimming: 1 base; junction bases outside the gene matches: 1. Germline V gene sequence: CDR1 KGHDR, CDR2 SFDVKD. This CDR3 has 15 residues. The CDR3 here is CATSDFGQGTDTQYF. DNA for the CDR3: TGTGCCACCAGTGATTTTGGACAGGGCACAGATACGCAGTATTTT.

This rearrangement joins TRBV19 to TRBJ1-1; D remains unclear. In germline, CDR1 is LNHDA, CDR2 SQIVND (reference sequence). The CDR3 consists of 14 residues. The ends were cut back, 4 bases at V and 1 base at J, with 10 bases in the middle. CDR3 loop: CASSTFQGNTEAFF. In nucleotides, the CDR3 is TGTGCCAGTAGTACTTTCCAAGGGAACACTGAAGCTTTCTTT.

Ten or more counts support this clonotype. This chain connects TRBV6-1 to TRBJ1-5; D ambiguous. The CDR3 has 15 amino acids. The germline gives CDR1 MNHNS, CDR2 SASEGT. The V end lost 11 bases, the J end lost 3 bases, and 20 bases lay between the germline ends. CDR3 in DNA: TGTGCCTCCTCTAGGAAGCCAGAGCACAATCAGCCCCAGCATTTT. It codes for CASSRKPEHNQPQHF.

This clonotype has a count of ten or more. This rearrangement joins TRBV20-1 to TRBJ1-1; D may be TRBD1 (6 bases). Per germline, CDR1 DFQATT and CDR2 SNEGSKA (reference sequence). Trimming cost V 3 bases and J 3 bases, with 20 bases left between them. This CDR3 comprises 16 residues. As DNA, the CDR3 is TGCAGTGCTAGGCCCGGGGGGCAGGATAGTTACACTGAAGCTTTCTTT. It encodes CSARPGGQDSYTEAFF.

This clonotype was detected many times. The rearrangement links TRBV6-4 to TRBJ2-5, with 9 bases that match TRBD2. Trimming removed 5 bases from V and 3 bases from J; junction bases left unmatched: 7. The CDR3 is made up of 15 amino acids. Looked up from germline, CDR1 is MRHNA and CDR2 is SNTAGT. CDR3 nucleotides: TGTGCCAGCAGTTCGATAGCTAGCGGGGAAGAGACCCAGTACTTC. Residues: CASSSIASGEETQYF.

This clonotype was recorded at least ten times. The chain combines TRBV20-1 with TRBJ2-6; D ambiguous. The CDR3 totals 14 residues. Germline-derived CDR1 and CDR2 are DFQATT and SNEGSKA (reference sequence). V dropped 6 bases and J dropped 0 bases, with 9 bases sitting between them. The CDR3: CSARLSSGANVLTF. The CDR3 nucleotides are TGCAGTGCCAGGCTTAGCTCTGGGGCCAACGTCCTGACTTTC.

The sample holds many counts of this clonotype. V gene TRBV5-1 combines with J gene TRBJ2-5; D may be TRBD1 (6 bases). The germline gives CDR1 SGHRS, CDR2 YFSETQ. Trimming left V 5 bases short and J 3 bases short, with 17 bases between. This CDR3 has 15 residues. The CDR3 nucleotides are TGCGCCAGCAGGTATACAGGGATGCGAGAAGAGACCCAGTACTTC. It yields the protein CASRYTGMREETQYF.